The 14 T cell receptor beta chains below come from one sample, sequenced in a study of cytomegalovirus exposure and HLA in healthy donors. In the PCR, 60 Vbeta and 13 Jbeta primers were used. Clones were sequenced by immunoSEQ multiplex PCR, and TCRdb holds only the in-frame ones, with some missing. Of approximately 150,000 clones listed, roughly 68% are singletons. The sequenced sample consisted of PBMCs. The receptors originated from a man younger than 45 in good health and CMV-seropositive.

V gene TRBV19 combines with J gene TRBJ2-2, with 8 bases fitting TRBD1. Trimming took 9 bases from V and 3 from J; bases not matched to a gene: 6. Germline CDR1 and CDR2: LNHDA and SQIVND (reference sequence). The CDR3 has 14 amino acids. CDR3: CASSGGAYTGELFF. For the CDR3, the DNA is TGTGCCAGCTCAGGGGGCGCTTACACCGGGGAGCTGTTTTTT.

This clone was recorded once. DNA of the CDR3: TGTGCCATCAGTGAGCAAGCGCGAGAGCAGTACTTC. It codes for CAISEQAREQYF. The rearrangement joins TRBV10-3 to TRBJ2-7; no clear D. Looked up from germline, CDR1 is ENHRY and CDR2 is SYGVKD. The CDR3 contains 12 residues. The germline V and J ends were trimmed by 2 bases and 7 bases, with 9 bases remaining between them.

This chain joins TRBV6-4 and TRBJ1-1; tentatively, D is TRBD1 (5 bases). Trimming removed 3 bases from V and 0 bases from J, with 14 bases in between. In germline, CDR1 is MRHNA, CDR2 SNTAGT. The CDR3 spans 16 residues. The CDR3 DNA reads TGTGCCAGCAGTGATCCAAGGACAATAGTGAACACTGAAGCTTTCTTT. Its protein product is CASSDPRTIVNTEAFF.

The chain is built from TRBV7-8 and TRBJ2-3; 7 nucleotides match TRBD1. CDR3 length equals 16 residues. Germline assignment: CDR1 SGHVS and CDR2 FQNEAQ. J lost 4 bases, V lost 7 bases, and 14 bases had no gene match. CDR3 sequence (DNA): TGTGCCAGCATCAGACTTCCGACAGGGATTTCAGATACGCAGTATTTT. As protein: CASIRLPTGISDTQYF.

The rearrangement links TRBV11-2 to TRBJ2-5; 8 positions match TRBD2. Germline CDR1 is SGHAT and CDR2 is FQNNGV. J gave up 1 base and V 1 base, and 11 bases lay outside the gene matches. The CDR3 covers 18 residues. CDR3 DNA: TGTGCCAGCAGCTTAGTTTCATGGTCTAGCGGGTTCCAAGAGACCCAGTACTTC. Translating it yields CASSLVSWSSGFQETQYF. The whole variable domain, remainder taken from reference TRBV11-2 and TRBJ2-5, is EAGVAQSPRYKIIEKRQSVAFWCNPISGHATLYWYQQILGQGPKLLIQFQNNGVVDDSQLPKDRFSAERLKGVDSTLKIQPAKLEDSAVYLCASSLVSWSSGFQETQYFGPGTRLLVL.

The chain is built from TRBV5-4 and TRBJ2-3, with TRBD2 as a possible D gene (6 bases). Germline lookup yields CDR1 SGHNT and CDR2 YYREEE (reference sequence). V was trimmed by 1 base and J by 7 bases, leaving 10 bases between them. This CDR3 contains 13 residues. The CDR3 nucleotides are TGTGCCAGCAGCTTGTCCGCGGGAAATACGCAGTATTTT. Amino acids: CASSLSAGNTQYF.

This clone was detected a few times. This sequence joins TRBV15 and TRBJ2-1; the match to TRBD1 covers 9 bases. V lost 0 bases and J lost 7; bases outside the gene matches: 1. Germline CDR1 and CDR2: LNHNV and YYDKDF (reference sequence). The CDR3 totals 14 residues. The CDR3 loop reads CATSREGTGNEQFF. CDR3 nucleotide sequence: TGTGCCACCAGCAGAGAAGGGACAGGGAATGAGCAGTTCTTC. Looking up the rest from reference TRBV15 and TRBJ2-1 gives the full variable domain: DAMVIQNPRYQVTQFGKPVTLSCSQTLNHNVMYWYQQKSSQAPKLLFHYYDKDFNNEADTPDNFQSRRPNTSFCFLDIRSPGLGDTAMYLCATSREGTGNEQFFGPGTRLTVL.

The V gene is TRBV19, the J gene TRBJ1-1; D remains ambiguous. CDR1 is LNHDA, CDR2 SQIVND, per germline (reference sequence). Trimming stripped 5 bases from V and 1 base from J, with 8 bases between. This CDR3 region has 13 residues. CDR3: CASSGPGNTEAFF. The DNA for the CDR3 is TGTGCCAGTAGTGGGCCTGGGAACACTGAAGCTTTCTTT.

The chain joins TRBV6-1 to TRBJ2-3, with TRBD1 matching 7 bases. The CDR3 has 15 residues. Germline loops: CDR1 MNHNS, CDR2 SASEGT. The ends lost 2 bases at V and 6 bases at J; junction bases unmatched: 8. The CDR3 sequence: CASSERYRGYDTQYF. CDR3 coding DNA: TGTGCCAGCAGTGAAAGGTACAGGGGATATGATACGCAGTATTTT.

The rearrangement links TRBV19 to TRBJ1-2; perhaps TRBD1 as D (5 bases). V lost 2 bases to trimming and J lost 7 bases, with 11 bases between them. Germline V gene data show CDR1 as LNHDA and CDR2 as SQIVND (reference sequence). The CDR3 is 13 residues long. The CDR3 reads CASSIFQGGGYTF. Written as DNA, the CDR3 is TGTGCCAGTAGTATATTTCAGGGTGGTGGCTACACCTTC.

V is TRBV19 and J is TRBJ2-7, with 8 bases fitting TRBD1. Unmatched junction bases numbered 16, after V lost 6 bases and J lost 6 bases. Germline V gene lookup returns CDR1 LNHDA and CDR2 SQIVND (reference sequence). This CDR3 spans 16 amino acids. The CDR3 is CASRSSAGQGFSEQYF. In DNA form, the CDR3 reads TGTGCCAGTAGGAGTAGCGCAGGACAGGGCTTCTCCGAGCAGTACTTC.

The rearrangement uses TRBV2 and TRBJ1-1; tentative D call: TRBD1 (5 bases). V lost 4 bases and J 8 bases, leaving 11 bases between the germline ends. Germline assignment: CDR1 SNHLY and CDR2 FYNNEI. The CDR3 is 12 amino acids. Here the CDR3 DNA reads TGTGCCAGCAGTGTTCGGGGGACCGAAGCTTTCTTT. It yields the protein CASSVRGTEAFF.

The sample holds a few counts of this clone. DNA of the CDR3: TGTGCCAGCAGCGTACGGACTAGCGGGACTCTCTCTAAACTAAGGGAGCAGTACTTC. This sequence encodes CASSVRTSGTLSKLREQYF. This chain connects TRBV5-6 to TRBJ2-7, with 12 bases that match TRBD2. Trimming cost V 4 bases and J 7 bases; bases outside gene matches: 21. This CDR3 is built from 19 residues. CDR1 and CDR2 (germline): SGHDT, YYEEEE.

J is TRBJ2-1 and V is TRBV11-3; 10 nucleotides line up with TRBD2. Germline V gene lookup returns CDR1 SGHNT and CDR2 YENEEA. The J segment lost 6 bases and the V segment lost 4 bases, leaving 6 bases of the junction unmatched. The CDR3 extends over 15 amino acids. The CDR3 sequence is CASSWGTSDFNEQFF. The DNA of the CDR3 is TGTGCCAGCAGCTGGGGGACTAGCGACTTCAATGAGCAGTTCTTC. Variable domain in full (rest from reference TRBV11-3 and TRBJ2-1): EAGVVQSPRYKIIEKKQPVAFWCNPISGHNTLYWYLQNLGQGPELLIRYENEEAVDDSQLPKDRFSAERLKGVDSTLKIQPAELGDSAVYLCASSWGTSDFNEQFFGPGTRLTVL.